Reported below is one T cell receptor beta chain. The data were obtained in a study of shared clonotypes between healthy human individuals. Libraries were prepared by immunoSEQ multiplex PCR; TCRdb keeps only in-frame clonotypes and omits some of them. This sample has 950,000 to 1,100,000 clones, with roughly 80% found just once. The germline V and J ends were trimmed by 2 bases and 6 bases, with 8 bases remaining between them. This CDR3 contains 13 residues. In germline, CDR1 is SGHTA, CDR2 FQGNSA. Sequencing was performed on memory CD4+ T cells sorted from blood. The subset is: CD45RA-negative fraction. The V call is TRBV7-2, the J call TRBJ1-3, with D unresolved. This TCR came from a young man in good health. CDR3 sequence (DNA): TGTGCCAGCAGCTTATTATACCTAAACACCATATATTTT. It yields the protein CASSLLYLNTIYF.